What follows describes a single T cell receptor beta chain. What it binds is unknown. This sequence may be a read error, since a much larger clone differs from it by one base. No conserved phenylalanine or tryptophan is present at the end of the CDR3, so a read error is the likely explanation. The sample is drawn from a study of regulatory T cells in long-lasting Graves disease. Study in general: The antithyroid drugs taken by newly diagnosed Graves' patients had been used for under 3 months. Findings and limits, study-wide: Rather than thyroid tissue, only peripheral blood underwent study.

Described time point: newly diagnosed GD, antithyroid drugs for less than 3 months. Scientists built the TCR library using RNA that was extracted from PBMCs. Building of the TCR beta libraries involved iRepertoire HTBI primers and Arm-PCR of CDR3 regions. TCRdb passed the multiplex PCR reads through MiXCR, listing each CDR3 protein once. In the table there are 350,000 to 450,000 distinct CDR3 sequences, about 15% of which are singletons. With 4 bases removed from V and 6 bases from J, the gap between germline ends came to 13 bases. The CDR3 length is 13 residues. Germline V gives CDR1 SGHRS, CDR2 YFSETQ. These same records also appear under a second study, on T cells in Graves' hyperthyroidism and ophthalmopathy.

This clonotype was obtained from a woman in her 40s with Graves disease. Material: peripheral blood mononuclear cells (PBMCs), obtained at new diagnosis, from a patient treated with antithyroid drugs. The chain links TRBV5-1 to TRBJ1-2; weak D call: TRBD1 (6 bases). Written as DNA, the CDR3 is TGCGCCAGCAGCGTGGACAGCCGGGATGGCTACACCCTC. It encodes CASSVDSRDGYTL.